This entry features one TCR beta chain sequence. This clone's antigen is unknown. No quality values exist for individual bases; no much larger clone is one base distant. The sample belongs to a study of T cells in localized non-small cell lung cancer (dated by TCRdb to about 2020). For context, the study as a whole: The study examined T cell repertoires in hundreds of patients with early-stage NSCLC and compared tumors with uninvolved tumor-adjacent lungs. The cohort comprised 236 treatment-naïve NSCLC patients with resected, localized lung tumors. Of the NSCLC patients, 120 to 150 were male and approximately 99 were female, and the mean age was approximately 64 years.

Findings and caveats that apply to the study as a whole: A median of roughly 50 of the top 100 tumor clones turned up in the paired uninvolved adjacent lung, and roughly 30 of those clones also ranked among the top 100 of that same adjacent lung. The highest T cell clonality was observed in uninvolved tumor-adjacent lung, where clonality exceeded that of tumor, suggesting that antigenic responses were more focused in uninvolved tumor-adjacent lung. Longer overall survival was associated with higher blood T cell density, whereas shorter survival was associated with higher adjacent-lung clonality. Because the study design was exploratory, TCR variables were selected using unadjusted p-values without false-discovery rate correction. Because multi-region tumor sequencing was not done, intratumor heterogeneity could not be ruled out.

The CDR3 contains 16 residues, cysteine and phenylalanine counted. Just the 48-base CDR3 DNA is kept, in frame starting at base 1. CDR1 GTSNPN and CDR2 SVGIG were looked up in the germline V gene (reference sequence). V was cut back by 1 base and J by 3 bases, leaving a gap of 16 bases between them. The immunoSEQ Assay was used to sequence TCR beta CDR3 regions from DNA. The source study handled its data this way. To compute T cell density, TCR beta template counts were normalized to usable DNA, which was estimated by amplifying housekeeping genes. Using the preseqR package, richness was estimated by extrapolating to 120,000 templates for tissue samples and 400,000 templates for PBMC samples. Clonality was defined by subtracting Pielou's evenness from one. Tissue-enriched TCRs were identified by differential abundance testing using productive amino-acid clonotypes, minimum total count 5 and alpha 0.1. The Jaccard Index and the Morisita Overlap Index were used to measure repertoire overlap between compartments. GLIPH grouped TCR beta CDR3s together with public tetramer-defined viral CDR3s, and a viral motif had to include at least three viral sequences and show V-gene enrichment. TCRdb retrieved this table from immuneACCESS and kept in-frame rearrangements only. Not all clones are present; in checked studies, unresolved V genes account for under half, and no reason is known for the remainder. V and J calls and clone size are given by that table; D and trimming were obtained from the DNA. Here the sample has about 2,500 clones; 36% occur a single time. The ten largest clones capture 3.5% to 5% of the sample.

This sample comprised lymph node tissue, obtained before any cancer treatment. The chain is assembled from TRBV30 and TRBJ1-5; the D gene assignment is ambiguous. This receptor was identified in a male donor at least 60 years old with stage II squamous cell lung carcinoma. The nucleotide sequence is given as TGTGCCTGGAGTGGAGTAGGGCGGCCTTTCAATCAGCCCCAGCATTTT. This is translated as CAWSGVGRPFNQPQHF.